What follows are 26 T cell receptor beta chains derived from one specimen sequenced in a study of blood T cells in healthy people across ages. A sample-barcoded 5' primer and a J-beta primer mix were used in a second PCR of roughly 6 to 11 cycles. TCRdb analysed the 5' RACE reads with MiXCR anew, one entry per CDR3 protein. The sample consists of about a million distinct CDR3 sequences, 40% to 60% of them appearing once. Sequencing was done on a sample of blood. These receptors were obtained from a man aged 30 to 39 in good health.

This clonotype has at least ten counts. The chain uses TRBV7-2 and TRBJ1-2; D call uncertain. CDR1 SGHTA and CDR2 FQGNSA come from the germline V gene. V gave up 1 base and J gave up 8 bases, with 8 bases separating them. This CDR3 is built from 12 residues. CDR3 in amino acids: CASSLGPLGYTF. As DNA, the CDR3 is TGTGCCAGCAGCTTAGGCCCCCTAGGCTACACCTTC. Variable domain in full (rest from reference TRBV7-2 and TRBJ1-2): GAGVSQSPSNKVTEKGKDVELRCDPISGHTALYWYRQSLGQGLEFLIYFQGNSAPDKSGLPSDRFSAERTGGSVSTLTIQRTQQEDSAVYLCASSLGPLGYTFGSGTRLTVV.

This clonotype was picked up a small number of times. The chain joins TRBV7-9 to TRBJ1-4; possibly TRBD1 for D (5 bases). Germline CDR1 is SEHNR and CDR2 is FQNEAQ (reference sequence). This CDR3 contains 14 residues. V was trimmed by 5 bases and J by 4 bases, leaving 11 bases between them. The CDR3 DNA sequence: TGTGCCAGCAGCCCCGGGACCTATAATGAAAAACTGTTTTTT. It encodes CASSPGTYNEKLFF.

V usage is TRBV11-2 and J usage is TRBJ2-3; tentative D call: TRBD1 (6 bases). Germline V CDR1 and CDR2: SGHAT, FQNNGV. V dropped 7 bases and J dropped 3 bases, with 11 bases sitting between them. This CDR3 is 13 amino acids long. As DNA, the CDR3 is TGTGCCAGCAACCCAGGGGTTACAGATACGCAGTATTTT. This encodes CASNPGVTDTQYF.

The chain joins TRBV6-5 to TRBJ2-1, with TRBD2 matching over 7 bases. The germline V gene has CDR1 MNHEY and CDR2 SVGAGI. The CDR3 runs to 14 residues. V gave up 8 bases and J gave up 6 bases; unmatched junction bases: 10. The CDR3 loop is CASALASGLNEQFF. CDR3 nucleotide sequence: TGTGCCAGCGCCTTGGCTAGCGGTCTCAATGAGCAGTTCTTC.

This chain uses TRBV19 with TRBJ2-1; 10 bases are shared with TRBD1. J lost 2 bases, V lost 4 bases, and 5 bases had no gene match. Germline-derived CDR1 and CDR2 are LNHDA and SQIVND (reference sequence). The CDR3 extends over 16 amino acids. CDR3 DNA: TGTGCCAGTAGTACACTCGGGACAGGGGCCTACAATGAGCAGTTCTTC. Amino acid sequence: CASSTLGTGAYNEQFF.

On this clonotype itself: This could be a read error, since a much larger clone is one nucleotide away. CDR3 sequence: CRARDPRGAADTQYF. The CDR3 DNA is TGCAGGGCTAGAGATCCCAGAGGCGCGGCAGATACGCAGTATTTT. This chain joins TRBV20-1 and TRBJ2-3; no clear D gene. The CDR3 extends over 15 amino acids. In germline, CDR1 is DFQATT, CDR2 SNEGSKA (reference sequence).

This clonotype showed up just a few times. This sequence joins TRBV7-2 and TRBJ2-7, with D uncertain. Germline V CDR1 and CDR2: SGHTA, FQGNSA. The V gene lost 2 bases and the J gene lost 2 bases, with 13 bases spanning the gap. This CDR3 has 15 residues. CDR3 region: CASSLFSGVAYEQYF. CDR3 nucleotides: TGTGCCAGCAGCTTATTTAGTGGAGTAGCCTACGAGCAGTACTTC.

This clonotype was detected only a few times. CDR3 in amino acids: CATSRVLSNQPQHF. CDR3 sequence (DNA): TGTGCCACCAGCAGGGTACTCAGCAATCAGCCCCAGCATTTT. This chain connects TRBV15 to TRBJ1-5; no clear D. The germline V gene has CDR1 LNHNV and CDR2 YYDKDF (reference sequence). Trimming removed 3 bases from V and 1 base from J, with 7 bases in between. This CDR3 is built from 14 residues.

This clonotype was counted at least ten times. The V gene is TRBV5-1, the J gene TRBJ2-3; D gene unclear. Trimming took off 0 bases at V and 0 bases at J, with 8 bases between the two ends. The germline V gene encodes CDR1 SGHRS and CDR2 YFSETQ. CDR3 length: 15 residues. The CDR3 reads CASSLDGASTDTQYF. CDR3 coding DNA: TGCGCCAGCAGCTTGGACGGCGCTAGCACAGATACGCAGTATTTT.

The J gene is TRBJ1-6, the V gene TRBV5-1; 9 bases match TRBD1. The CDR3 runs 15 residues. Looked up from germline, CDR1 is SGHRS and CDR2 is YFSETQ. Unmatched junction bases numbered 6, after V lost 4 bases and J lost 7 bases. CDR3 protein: CASSIRTGENSPLHF. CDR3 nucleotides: TGCGCCAGCAGCATACGGACAGGGGAGAATTCACCCCTCCACTTT.

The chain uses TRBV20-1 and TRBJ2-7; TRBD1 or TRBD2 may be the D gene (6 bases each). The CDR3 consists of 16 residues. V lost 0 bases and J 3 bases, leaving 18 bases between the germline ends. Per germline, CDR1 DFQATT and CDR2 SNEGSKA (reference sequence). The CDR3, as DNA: TGCAGTGCTAGAGATCCTACAGGGCTAGCGAGCTACGAGCAGTACTTC. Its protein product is CSARDPTGLASYEQYF.

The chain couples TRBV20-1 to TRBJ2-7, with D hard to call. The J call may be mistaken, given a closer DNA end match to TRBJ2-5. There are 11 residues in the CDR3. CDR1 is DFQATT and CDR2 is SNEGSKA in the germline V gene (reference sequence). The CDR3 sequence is CSATKQETQYF. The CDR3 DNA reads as TGCAGTGCTACCAAGCAAGAGACCCAGTACTTC.

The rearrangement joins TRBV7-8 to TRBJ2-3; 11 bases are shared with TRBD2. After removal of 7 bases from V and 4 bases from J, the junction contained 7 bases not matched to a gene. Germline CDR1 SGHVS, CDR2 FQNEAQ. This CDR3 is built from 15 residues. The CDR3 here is CASKMTSGASDTQYF. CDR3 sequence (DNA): TGTGCCAGCAAAATGACTAGCGGGGCCTCAGATACGCAGTATTTT. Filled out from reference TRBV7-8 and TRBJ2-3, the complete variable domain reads GAGVSQSPRYKVAKRGQDVALRCDPISGHVSLFWYQQALGQGPEFLTYFQNEAQLDKSGLPSDRFFAERPEGSVSTLKIQRTQQEDSAVYLCASKMTSGASDTQYFGPGTRLTVL.

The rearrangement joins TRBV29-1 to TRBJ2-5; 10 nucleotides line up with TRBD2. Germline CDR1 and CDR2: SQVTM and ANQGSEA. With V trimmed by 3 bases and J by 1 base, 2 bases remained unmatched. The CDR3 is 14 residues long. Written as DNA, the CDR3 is TGCAGCGTTGACCCTAGCGGGGGCCAAGAGACCCAGTACTTC. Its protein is CSVDPSGGQETQYF.

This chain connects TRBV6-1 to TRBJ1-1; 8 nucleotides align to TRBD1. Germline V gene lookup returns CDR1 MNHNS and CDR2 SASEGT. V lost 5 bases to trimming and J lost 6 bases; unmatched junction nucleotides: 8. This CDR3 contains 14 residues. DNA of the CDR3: TGTGCCAGCAGTCAGACAGGGGCCGAGTCTGAAGCTTTCTTT. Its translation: CASSQTGAESEAFF.

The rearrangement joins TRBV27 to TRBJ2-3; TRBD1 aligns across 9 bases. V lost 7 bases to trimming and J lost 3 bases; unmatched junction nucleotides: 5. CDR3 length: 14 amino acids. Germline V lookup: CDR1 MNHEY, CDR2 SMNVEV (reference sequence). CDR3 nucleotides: TGTGCCAGCAACACGGGACAGGGAACAGATACGCAGTATTTT. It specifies CASNTGQGTDTQYF.

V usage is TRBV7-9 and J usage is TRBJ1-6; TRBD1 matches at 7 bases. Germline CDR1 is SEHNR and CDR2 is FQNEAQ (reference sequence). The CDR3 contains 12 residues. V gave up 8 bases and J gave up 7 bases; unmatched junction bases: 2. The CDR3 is CASRGQNSPLHF. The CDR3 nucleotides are TGTGCCAGCCGGGGACAGAATTCACCCCTCCACTTT.

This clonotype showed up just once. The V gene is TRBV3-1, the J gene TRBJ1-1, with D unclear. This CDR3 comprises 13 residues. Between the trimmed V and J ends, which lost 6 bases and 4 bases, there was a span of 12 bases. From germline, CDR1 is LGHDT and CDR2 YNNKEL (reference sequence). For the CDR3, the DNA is TGTGCCAGCAGAAAAGGACCGGGCACTGAAGCTTTCTTT. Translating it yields CASRKGPGTEAFF.

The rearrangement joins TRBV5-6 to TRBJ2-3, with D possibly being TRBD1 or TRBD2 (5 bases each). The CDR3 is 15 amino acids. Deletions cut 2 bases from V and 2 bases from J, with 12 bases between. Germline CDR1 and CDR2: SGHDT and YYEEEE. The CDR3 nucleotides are TGTGCCAGCAGCTTCGCCGGGACGAACACAGATACGCAGTATTTT. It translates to CASSFAGTNTDTQYF. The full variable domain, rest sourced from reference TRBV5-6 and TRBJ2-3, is DAGVTQSPTHLIKTRGQQVTLRCSPKSGHDTVSWYQQALGQGPQFIFQYYEEEERQRGNFPDRFSGHQFPNYSSELNVNALLLGDSALYLCASSFAGTNTDTQYFGPGTRLTVL.

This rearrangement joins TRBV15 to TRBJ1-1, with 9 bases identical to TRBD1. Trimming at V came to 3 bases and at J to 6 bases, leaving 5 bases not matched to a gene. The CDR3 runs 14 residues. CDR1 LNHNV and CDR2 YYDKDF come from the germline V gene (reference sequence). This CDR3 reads CATSRGQGLAEAFF. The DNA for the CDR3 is TGTGCCACCAGCAGGGGACAGGGCCTTGCTGAAGCTTTCTTT.

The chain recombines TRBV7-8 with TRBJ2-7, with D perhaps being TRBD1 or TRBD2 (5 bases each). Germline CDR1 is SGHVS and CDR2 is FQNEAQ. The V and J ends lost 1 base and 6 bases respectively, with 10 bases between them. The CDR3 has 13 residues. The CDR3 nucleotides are TGTGCCAGCAGCTTAGGTGAGGGGCCCGAGCAGTACTTC. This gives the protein CASSLGEGPEQYF.

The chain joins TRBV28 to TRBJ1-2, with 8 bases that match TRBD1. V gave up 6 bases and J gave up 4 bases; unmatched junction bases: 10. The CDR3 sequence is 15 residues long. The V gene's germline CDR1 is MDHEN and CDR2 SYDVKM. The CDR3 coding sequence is TGTGCCAGCAGACCCAGGGGGCAGGGCCTCTATGGCTACACCTTC. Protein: CASRPRGQGLYGYTF.

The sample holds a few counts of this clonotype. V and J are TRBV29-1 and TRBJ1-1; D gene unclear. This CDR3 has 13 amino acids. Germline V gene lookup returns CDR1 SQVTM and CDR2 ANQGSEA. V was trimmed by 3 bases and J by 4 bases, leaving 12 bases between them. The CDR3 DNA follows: TGCAGCGTTGATCGTGGCGGTGGCACTGAAGCTTTCTTT. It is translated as CSVDRGGGTEAFF.

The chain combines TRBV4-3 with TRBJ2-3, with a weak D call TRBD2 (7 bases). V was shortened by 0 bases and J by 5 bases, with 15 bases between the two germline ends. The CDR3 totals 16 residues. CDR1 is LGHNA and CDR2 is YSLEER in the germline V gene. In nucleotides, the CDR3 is TGCGCCAGCAGCCAAGATCGGGCGGGGGCGGGAGATACGCAGTATTTT. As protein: CASSQDRAGAGDTQYF.

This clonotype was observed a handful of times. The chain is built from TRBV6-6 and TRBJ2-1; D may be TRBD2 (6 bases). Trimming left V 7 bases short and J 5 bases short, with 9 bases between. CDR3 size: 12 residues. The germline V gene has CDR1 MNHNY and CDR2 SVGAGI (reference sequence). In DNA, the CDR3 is TGTGCCAGCAAGCGACTAGACAATGAGCAGTTCTTC. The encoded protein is CASKRLDNEQFF.

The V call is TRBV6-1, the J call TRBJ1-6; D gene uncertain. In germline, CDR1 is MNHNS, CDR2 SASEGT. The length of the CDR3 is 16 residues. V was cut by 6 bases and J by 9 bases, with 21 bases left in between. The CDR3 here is CASSIGGGVLGSPLHF. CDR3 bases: TGTGCCAGCAGCATCGGCGGTGGGGTTTTAGGTTCACCCCTCCACTTT.